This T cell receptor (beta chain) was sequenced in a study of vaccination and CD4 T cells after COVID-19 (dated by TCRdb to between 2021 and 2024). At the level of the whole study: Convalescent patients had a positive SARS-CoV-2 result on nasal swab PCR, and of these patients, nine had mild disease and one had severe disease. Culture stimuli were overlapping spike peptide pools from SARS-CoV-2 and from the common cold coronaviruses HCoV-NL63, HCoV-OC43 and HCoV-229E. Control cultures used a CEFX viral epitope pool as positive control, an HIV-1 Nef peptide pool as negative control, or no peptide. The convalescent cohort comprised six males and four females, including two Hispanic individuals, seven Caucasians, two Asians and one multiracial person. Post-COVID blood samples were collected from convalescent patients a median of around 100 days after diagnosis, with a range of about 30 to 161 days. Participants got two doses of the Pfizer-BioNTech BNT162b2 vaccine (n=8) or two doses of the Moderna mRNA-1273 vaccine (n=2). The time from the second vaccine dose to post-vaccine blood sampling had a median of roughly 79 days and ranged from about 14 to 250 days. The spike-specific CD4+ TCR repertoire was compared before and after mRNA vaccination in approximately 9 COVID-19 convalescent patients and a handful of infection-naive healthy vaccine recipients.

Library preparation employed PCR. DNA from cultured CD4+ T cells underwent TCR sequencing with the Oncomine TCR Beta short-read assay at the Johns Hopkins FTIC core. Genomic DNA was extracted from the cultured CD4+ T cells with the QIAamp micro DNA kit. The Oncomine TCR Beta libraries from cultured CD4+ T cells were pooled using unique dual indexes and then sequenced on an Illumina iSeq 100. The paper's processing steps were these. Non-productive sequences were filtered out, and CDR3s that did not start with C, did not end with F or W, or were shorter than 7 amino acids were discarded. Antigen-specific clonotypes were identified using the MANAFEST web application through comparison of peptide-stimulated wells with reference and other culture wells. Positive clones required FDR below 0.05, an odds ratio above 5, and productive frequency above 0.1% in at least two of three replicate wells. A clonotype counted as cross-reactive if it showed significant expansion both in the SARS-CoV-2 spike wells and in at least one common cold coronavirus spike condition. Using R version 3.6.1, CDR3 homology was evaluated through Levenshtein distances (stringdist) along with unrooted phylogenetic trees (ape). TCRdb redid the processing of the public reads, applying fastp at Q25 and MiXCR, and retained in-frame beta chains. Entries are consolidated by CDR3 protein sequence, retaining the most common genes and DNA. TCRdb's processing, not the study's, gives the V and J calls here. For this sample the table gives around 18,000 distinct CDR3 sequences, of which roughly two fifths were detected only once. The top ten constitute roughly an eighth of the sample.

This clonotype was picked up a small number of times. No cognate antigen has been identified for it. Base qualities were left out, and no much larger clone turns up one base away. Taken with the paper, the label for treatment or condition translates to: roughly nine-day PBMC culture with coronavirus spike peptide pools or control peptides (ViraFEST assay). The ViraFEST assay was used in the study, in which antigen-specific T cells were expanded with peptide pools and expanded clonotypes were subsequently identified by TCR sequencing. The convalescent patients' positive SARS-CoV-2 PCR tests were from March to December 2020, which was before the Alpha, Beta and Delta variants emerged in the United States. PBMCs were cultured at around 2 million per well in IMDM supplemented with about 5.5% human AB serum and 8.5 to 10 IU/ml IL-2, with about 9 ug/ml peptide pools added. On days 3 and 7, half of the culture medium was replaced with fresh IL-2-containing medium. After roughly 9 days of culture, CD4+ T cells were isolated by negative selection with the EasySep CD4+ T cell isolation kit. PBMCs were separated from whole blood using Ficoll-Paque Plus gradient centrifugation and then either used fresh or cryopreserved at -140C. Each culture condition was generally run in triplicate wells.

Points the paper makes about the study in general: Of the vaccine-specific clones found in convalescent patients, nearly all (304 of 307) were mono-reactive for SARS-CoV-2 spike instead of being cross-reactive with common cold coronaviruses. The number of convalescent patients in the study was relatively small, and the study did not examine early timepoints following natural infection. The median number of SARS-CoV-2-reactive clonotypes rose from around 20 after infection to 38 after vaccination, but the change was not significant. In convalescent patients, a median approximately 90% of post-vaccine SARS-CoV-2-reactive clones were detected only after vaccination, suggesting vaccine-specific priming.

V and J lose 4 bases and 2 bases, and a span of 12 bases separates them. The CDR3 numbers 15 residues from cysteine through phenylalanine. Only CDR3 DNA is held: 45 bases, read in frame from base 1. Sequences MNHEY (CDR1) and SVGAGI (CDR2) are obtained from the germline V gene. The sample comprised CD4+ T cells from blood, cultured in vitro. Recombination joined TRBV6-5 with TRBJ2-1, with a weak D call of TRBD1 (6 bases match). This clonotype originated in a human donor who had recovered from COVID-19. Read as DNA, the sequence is TGTGCCAGCAGTTTACAGGGTGGGCCCTACAATGAGCAGTTCTTC. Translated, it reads CASSLQGGPYNEQFF.